This TCR beta chain is drawn from a study of CD8+ T cells in alopecia areata. Whole-study findings and limits: Mice showed TCR sharing more clearly than patients did, possibly owing to HLA. Across lesional scalp, and particularly alopecia totalis/universalis, clonality surpassed that of normal scalp.

As to treatment: oral pan-JAK inhibitor, 5-10 mg twice daily. Concerning this clone: Its antigen is unknown.

The authors extracted RNA and reverse transcribed it into cDNA as the sequencing template. Repertoires were generated with immunoSEQ multiplex PCR, while TCRdb's copy carries only in-frame clones and drops some. The sample yields approximately 90,000 clones, about two thirds seen once. V was pared by 4 bases and J by 4 bases, with 10 bases between. The germline V gene encodes CDR1 SQVTM and CDR2 ANQGSEA. The CDR3 is 13 residues long. The rearrangement links TRBV29-1 to TRBJ2-2; maybe TRBD1 (5 bases). This receptor was identified in a human donor with alopecia areata. The material sequenced was CD8+ T cells sorted from blood, taken at approximately week 44, from a patient treated with tofacitinib. The CDR3 reads CSVAGPGTGELFF. CDR3 DNA: TGCAGCGTTGCAGGGCCCGGCACCGGGGAGCTGTTTTTT.